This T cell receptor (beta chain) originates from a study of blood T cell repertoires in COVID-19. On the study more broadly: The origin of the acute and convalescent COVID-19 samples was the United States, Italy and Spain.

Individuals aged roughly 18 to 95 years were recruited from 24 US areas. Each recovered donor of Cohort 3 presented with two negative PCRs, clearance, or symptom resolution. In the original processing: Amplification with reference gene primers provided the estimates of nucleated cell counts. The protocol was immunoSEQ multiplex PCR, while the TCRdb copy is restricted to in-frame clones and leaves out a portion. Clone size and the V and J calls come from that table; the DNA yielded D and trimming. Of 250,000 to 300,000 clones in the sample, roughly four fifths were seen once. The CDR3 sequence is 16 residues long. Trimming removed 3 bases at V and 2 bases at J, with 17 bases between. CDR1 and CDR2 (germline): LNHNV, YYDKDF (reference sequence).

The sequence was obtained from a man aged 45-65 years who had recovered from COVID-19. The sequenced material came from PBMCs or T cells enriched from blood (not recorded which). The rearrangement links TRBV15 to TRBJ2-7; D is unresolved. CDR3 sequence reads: CATSSASSTYTYEQYF. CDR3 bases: TGTGCCACCAGCAGTGCCTCGTCGACTTATACCTACGAGCAGTACTTC.